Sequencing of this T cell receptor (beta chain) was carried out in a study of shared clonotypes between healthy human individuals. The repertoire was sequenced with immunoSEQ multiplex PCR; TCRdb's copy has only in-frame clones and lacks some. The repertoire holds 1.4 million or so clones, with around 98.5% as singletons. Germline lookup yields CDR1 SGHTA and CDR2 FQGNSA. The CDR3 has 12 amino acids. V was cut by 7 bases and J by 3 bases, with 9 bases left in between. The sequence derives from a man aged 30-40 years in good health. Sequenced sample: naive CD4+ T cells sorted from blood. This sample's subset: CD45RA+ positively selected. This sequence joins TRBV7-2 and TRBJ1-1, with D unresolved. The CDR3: CASKDGHTEAFF. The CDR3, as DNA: TGTGCCAGCAAGGACGGCCACACTGAAGCTTTCTTT.